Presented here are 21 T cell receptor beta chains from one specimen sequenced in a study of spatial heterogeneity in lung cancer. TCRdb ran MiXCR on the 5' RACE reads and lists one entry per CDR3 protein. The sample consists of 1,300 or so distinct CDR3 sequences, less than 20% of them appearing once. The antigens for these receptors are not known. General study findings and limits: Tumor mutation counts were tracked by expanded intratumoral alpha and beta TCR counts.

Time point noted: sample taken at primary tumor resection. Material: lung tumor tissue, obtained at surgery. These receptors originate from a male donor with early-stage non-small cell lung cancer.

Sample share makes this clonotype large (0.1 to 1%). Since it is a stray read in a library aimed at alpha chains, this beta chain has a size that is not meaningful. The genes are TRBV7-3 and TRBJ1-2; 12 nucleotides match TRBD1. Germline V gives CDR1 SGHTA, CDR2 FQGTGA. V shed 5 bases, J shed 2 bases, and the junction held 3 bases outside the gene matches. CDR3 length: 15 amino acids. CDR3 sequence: CASSPGQGANYGYTF. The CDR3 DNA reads TGTGCCAGCAGCCCGGGACAGGGGGCGAACTATGGCTACACCTTC.

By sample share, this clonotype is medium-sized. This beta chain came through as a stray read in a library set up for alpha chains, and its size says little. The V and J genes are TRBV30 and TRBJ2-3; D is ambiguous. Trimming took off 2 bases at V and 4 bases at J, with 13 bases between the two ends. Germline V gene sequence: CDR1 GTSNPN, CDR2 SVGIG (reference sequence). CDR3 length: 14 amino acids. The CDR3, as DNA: TGTGCCTGGAGTCGGGCGTCACGGGCAGATACGCAGTATTTT. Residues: CAWSRASRADTQYF.

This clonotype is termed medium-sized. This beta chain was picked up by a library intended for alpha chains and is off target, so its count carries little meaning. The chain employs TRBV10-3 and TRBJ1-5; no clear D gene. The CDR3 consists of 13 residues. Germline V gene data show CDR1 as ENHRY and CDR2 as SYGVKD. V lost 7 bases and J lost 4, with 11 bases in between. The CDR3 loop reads CAITGSENQPQHF. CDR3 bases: TGTGCCATCACGGGCAGCGAAAATCAGCCCCAGCATTTT.

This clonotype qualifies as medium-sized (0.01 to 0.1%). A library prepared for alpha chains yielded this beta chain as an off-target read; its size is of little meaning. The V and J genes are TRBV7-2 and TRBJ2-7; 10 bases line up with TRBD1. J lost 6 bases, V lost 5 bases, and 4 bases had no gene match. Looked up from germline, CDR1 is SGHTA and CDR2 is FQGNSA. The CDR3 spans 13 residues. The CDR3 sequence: CASSPGQGREQYF. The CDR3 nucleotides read TGTGCCAGCAGCCCGGGACAGGGGCGCGAGCAGTACTTC.

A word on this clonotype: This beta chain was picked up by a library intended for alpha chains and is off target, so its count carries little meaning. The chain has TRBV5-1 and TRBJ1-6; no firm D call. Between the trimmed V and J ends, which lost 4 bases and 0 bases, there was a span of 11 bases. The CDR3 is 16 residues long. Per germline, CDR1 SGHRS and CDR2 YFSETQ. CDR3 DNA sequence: TGCGCCAGCAGCCCGGGCAGCAACTCCTATAATTCACCCCTCCACTTT. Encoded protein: CASSPGSNSYNSPLHF.

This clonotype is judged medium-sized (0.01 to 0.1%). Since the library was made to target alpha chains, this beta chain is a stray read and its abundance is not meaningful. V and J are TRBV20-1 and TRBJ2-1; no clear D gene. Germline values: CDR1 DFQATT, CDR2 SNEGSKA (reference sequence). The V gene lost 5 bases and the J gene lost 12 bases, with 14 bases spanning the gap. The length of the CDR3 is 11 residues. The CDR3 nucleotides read TGCAGTGCTTTTCAAGTTCCGATGCAGTTCTTC. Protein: CSAFQVPMQFF.

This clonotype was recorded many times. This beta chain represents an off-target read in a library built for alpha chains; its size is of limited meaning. This CDR3 is CSVGSGQGFYGYTF. The CDR3 DNA follows: TGCAGCGTCGGATCGGGACAGGGTTTCTATGGCTACACCTTC. J is TRBJ1-2 and V is TRBV29-1, with 9 bases matching TRBD1. The CDR3 spans 14 residues. Germline lookup yields CDR1 SQVTM and CDR2 ANQGSEA. The trim removed 6 bases at V and 4 bases at J, leaving 9 bases unmatched.

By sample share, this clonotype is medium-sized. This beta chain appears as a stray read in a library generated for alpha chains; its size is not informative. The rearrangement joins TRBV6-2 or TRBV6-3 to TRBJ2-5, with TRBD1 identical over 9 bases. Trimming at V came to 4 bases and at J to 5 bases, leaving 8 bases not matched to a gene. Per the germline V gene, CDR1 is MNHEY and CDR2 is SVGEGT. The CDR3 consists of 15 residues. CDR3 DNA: TGTGCCAGCAGTTCCCCGGACAGGGGATACGAGACCCAGTACTTC. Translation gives CASSSPDRGYETQYF.

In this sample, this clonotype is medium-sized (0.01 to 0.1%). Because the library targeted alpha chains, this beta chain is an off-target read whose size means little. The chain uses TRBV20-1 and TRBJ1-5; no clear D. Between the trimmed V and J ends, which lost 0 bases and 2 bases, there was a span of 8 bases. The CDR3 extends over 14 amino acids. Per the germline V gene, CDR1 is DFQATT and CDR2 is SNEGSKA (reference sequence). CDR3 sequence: CSARDGIRNQPQHF. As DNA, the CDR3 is TGCAGTGCTAGAGATGGTATACGCAATCAGCCCCAGCATTTT.

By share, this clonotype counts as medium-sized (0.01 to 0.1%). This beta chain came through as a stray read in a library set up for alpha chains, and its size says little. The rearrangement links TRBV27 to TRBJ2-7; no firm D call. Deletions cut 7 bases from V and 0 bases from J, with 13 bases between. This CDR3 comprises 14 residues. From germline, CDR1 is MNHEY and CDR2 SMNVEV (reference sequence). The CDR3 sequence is CASKAFPSSYEQYV. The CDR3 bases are TGTGCCAGCAAAGCATTTCCTAGCTCCTACGAGCAGTACGTC.

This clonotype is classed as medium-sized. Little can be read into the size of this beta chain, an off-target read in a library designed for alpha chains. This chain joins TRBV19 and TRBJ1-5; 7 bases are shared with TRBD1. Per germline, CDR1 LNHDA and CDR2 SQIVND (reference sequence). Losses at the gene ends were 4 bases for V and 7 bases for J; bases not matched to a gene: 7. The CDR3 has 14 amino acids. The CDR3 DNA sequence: TGTGCCAGTAGTACCAACAGGGGAGGACAGCCCCAGCATTTT. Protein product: CASSTNRGGQPQHF.

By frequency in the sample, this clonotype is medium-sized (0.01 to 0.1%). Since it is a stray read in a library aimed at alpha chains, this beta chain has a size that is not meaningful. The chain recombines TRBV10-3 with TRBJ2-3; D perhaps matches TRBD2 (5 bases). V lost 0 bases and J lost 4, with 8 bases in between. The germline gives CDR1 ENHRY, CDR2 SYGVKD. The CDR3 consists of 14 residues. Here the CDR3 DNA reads TGTGCCATCAGTGAGTCCGAGGGCTCAGATACGCAGTATTTT. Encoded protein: CAISESEGSDTQYF.

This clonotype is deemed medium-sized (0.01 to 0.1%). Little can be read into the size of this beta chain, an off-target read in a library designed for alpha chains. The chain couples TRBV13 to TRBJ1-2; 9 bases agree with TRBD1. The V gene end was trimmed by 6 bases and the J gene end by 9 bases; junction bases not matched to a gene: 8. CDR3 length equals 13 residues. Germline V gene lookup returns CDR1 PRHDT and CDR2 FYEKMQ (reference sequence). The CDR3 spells CASSLGTGRSYTF. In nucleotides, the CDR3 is TGTGCCAGCAGTCTTGGGACAGGGAGAAGCTACACCTTC.

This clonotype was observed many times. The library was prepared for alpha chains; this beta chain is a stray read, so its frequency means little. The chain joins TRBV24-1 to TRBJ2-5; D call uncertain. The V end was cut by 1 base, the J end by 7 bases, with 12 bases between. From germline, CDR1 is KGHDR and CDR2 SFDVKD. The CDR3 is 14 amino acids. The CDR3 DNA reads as TGTGCCACCAGTGATTTTAACAGCTTGGGGACCCAGTACTTC. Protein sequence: CATSDFNSLGTQYF.

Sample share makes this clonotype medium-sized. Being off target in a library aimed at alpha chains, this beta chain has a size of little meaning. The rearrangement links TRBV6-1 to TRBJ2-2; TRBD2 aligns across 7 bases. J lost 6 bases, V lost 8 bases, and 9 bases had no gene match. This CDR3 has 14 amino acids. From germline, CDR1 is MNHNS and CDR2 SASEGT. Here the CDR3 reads CASLAGVVPGELFF. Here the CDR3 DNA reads TGTGCCAGCCTGGCGGGAGTGGTTCCCGGGGAGCTGTTTTTT.

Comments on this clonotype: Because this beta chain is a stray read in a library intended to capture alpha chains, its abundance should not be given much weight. CDR3: CATSDSVYGYTF. The DNA for the CDR3 is TGTGCCACCAGTGATTCCGTCTATGGCTACACCTTC. The J gene is TRBJ1-2, the V gene TRBV24-1; D unclear. Germline-derived CDR1 and CDR2 are KGHDR and SFDVKD. V lost 2 bases, J lost 4 bases, and 4 bases lay in between. The CDR3 is made up of 12 amino acids.

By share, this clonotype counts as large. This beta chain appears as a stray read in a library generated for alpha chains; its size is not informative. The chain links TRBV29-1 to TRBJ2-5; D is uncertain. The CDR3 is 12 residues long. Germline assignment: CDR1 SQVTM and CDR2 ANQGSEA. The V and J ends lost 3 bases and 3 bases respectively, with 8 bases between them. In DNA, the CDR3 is TGCAGCGTTGATGGTAGGGAAGAGACCCAGTACTTC. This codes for CSVDGREETQYF.

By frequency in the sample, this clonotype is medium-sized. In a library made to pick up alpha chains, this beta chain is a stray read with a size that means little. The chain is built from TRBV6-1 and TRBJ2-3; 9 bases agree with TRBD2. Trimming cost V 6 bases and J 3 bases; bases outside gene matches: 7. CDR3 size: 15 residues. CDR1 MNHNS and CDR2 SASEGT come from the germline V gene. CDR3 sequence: CASRPATSGTDTQYF. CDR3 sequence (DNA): TGTGCCAGCAGGCCTGCCACTAGCGGGACAGATACGCAGTATTTT.

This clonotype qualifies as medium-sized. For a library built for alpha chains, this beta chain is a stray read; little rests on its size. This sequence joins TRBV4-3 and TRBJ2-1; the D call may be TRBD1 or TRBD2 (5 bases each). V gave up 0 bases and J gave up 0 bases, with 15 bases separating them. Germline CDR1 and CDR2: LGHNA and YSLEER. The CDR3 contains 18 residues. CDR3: CASSQDGLGVHSYNEQFF. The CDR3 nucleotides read TGCGCCAGCAGCCAAGATGGGTTGGGGGTACACTCCTACAATGAGCAGTTCTTC.

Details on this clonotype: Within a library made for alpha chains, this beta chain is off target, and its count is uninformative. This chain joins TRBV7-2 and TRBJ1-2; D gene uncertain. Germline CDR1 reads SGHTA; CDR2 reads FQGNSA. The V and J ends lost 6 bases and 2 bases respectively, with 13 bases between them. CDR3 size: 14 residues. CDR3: CASRERRVNYGYTF. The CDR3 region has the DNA TGTGCCAGCAGGGAGAGGAGAGTGAACTATGGCTACACCTTC. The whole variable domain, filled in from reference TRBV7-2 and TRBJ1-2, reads GAGVSQSPSNKVTEKGKDVELRCDPISGHTALYWYRQSLGQGLEFLIYFQGNSAPDKSGLPSDRFSAERTGGSVSTLTIQRTQQEDSAVYLCASRERRVNYGYTFGSGTRLTVV.

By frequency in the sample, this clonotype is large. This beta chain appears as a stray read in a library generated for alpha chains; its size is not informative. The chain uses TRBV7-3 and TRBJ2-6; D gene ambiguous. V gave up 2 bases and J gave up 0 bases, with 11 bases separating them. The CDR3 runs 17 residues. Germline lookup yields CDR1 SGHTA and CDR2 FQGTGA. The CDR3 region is CASSLLAMGSGANVLTF. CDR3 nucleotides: TGTGCCAGCAGCTTATTGGCTATGGGCTCTGGGGCCAACGTCCTGACTTTC.